These 27 T cell receptor beta chains share one sample of origin, sequenced in a study of memory CD4+ T cells and cytomegalovirus serostatus. The sort gate was single viable CD3+CD4+CD8-CD45RO+ cells for memory CD4+ T cells. TCRdb's table, derived via immunoSEQ multiplex PCR, lists solely in-frame clones and lacks some. Of about 60,000 clones in the sample, over 65% were seen once. The sequencing input was memory CD4+ T cells from blood. These receptors were collected from an adult in good health and CMV-seropositive.

V is TRBV27 and J is TRBJ2-7; 11 nucleotides line up with TRBD2. The CDR3 is 15 residues long. V trimming: 6 bases; J trimming: 4 bases; junction bases outside the gene matches: 8. Germline CDR1 is MNHEY and CDR2 is SMNVEV (reference sequence). CDR3 nucleotide sequence: TGTGCCAGCAGACTGCTAGCGGGAGGACCTTACGAGCAGTACTTC. Protein sequence: CASRLLAGGPYEQYF.

The genes are TRBV6-1 and TRBJ1-2; the D is unclear. This CDR3 is built from 13 residues. Per germline, CDR1 MNHNS and CDR2 SASEGT. With 3 bases removed from V and 12 bases from J, the gap between germline ends came to 17 bases. For the CDR3, the DNA is TGTGCCAGCAGTGATCTAAATTCGCAGGCCCACACCTTC. Its protein is CASSDLNSQAHTF.

This clone appeared once. V is TRBV4-3 and J is TRBJ1-2, with D perhaps matching TRBD1 (6 bases). Germline assignment: CDR1 LGHNA and CDR2 YSLEER. V lost 1 base, J lost 3 bases, and 12 bases lay in between. There are 15 residues in the CDR3. This CDR3 reads CASSQVIGGDYGYTF. DNA for the CDR3: TGCGCCAGCAGCCAAGTCATAGGGGGGGACTATGGCTACACCTTC.

This clone has just a few counts. J is TRBJ1-1 and V is TRBV11-3; D is perhaps TRBD1 (5 bases). V was cut by 5 bases and J by 8 bases, with 24 bases left in between. The V gene's germline CDR1 is SGHNT and CDR2 YENEEA. The CDR3 runs to 16 residues. CDR3 residues: CASSRTGTPQVGEAFF. In DNA form, the CDR3 reads TGTGCCAGCAGCCGCACCGGGACCCCCCAGGTCGGCGAAGCTTTCTTT.

This clone was detected a few times. The chain is built from TRBV5-4 and TRBJ2-7; D might be TRBD1 (5 bases). Germline values: CDR1 SGHNT, CDR2 YYREEE (reference sequence). Deletions cut 3 bases from V and 2 bases from J, with 12 bases between. The CDR3 totals 14 residues. The CDR3 DNA reads TGTGCCAGCAGCTGGGGCGTCGGAACCTACGAGCAGTACTTC. Translating gives CASSWGVGTYEQYF.

The chain combines TRBV28 with TRBJ2-3, with TRBD2 matching 12 bases. Trimming at V came to 5 bases and at J to 5 bases, leaving 11 bases not matched to a gene. Germline V gene data show CDR1 as MDHEN and CDR2 as SYDVKM. The CDR3 contains 17 residues. The CDR3 DNA follows: TGTGCCAGCAGTCCACACGAGACTAGCGGGAGCGGAGATACGCAGTATTTT. This gives the protein CASSPHETSGSGDTQYF.

This chain uses TRBV6-6 with TRBJ2-7; either TRBD1 or TRBD2 may supply D (5 bases each). The CDR3 covers 15 residues. The ends were cut back, 0 bases at V and 2 bases at J, with 11 bases in the middle. Looked up from germline, CDR1 is MNHNY and CDR2 is SVGAGI (reference sequence). CDR3 residues: CASSYSPGRPYEQYV. The CDR3 bases are TGTGCCAGCAGTTACTCGCCGGGACGCCCCTACGAGCAGTACGTC.

This chain joins TRBV27 and TRBJ2-7; 9 bases map to TRBD1. Germline CDR1 is MNHEY and CDR2 is SMNVEV (reference sequence). This CDR3 has 14 amino acids. J was trimmed by 4 bases and V by 1 base; bases with no gene match: 2. The DNA for the CDR3 is TGTGCCAGCAGTTTATGGACAGGGGAATACGAGCAGTACTTC. Protein product: CASSLWTGEYEQYF.

The rearrangement uses TRBV6-5 and TRBJ2-5, with a tentative D call TRBD1 (6 bases). The V gene's germline CDR1 is MNHEY and CDR2 SVGAGI. V was clipped by 0 bases and J by 2 bases, with 13 bases between them. The CDR3 totals 16 residues. CDR3 amino acids: CASSYSMSTGQETQYF. The CDR3 DNA reads as TGTGCCAGCAGTTACTCGATGTCGACAGGACAAGAGACCCAGTACTTC.

J is TRBJ2-3 and V is TRBV7-2; the match to TRBD2 covers 8 bases. CDR1 and CDR2 from the germline V gene are SGHTA and FQGNSA. This CDR3 comprises 16 residues. The trim removed 5 bases at V and 2 bases at J, leaving 9 bases unmatched. The DNA for the CDR3 is TGTGCCAGCAGCCCCTTCCAGCGGGGGAACACAGATACGCAGTATTTT. Protein product: CASSPFQRGNTDTQYF. The whole variable domain, filled in from reference TRBV7-2 and TRBJ2-3, reads GAGVSQSPSNKVTEKGKDVELRCDPISGHTALYWYRQSLGQGLEFLIYFQGNSAPDKSGLPSDRFSAERTGGSVSTLTIQRTQQEDSAVYLCASSPFQRGNTDTQYFGPGTRLTVL.

The chain couples TRBV7-8 to TRBJ2-3; D is possibly TRBD2 (5 bases). Between the trimmed V and J ends, which lost 2 bases and 0 bases, there was a span of 6 bases. This CDR3 region has 14 residues. Germline V gives CDR1 SGHVS, CDR2 FQNEAQ. CDR3 nucleotide sequence: TGTGCCAGCAGCTTAAGGACTAGCACAGATACGCAGTATTTT. It is translated as CASSLRTSTDTQYF.

This clone was observed once. The V call is TRBV19, the J call TRBJ1-5; 9 bases agree with TRBD1. This CDR3 spans 15 amino acids. The trim removed 3 bases at V and 7 bases at J, leaving 7 bases unmatched. Looked up from germline, CDR1 is LNHDA and CDR2 is SQIVND (reference sequence). CDR3: CASSMGTGFYQPQHF. CDR3 coding DNA: TGTGCCAGTAGTATGGGGACAGGGTTTTACCAGCCCCAGCATTTT.

Only a few counts were recorded for this clone. The chain links TRBV19 to TRBJ2-2; D call uncertain. V shed 5 bases and J shed 0 bases, with 7 bases lying between them. CDR3 length equals 14 residues. Germline assignment: CDR1 LNHDA and CDR2 SQIVND (reference sequence). The CDR3 DNA reads as TGTGCCAGTAGTGGTACAGCGAACACCGGGGAGCTGTTTTTT. It specifies CASSGTANTGELFF.

The gene calls are TRBV7-9 and TRBJ1-1; D ambiguous. The ends were cut back, 1 base at V and 1 base at J, with 10 bases in the middle. The length of the CDR3 is 15 residues. Germline V gene sequence: CDR1 SEHNR, CDR2 FQNEAQ (reference sequence). The CDR3, as DNA: TGTGCCAGCAGCTTAGGATTGGCGGAGAACACTGAAGCTTTCTTT. Translating gives CASSLGLAENTEAFF.

V gene TRBV19 combines with J gene TRBJ1-5; no definite D call. Germline values: CDR1 LNHDA, CDR2 SQIVND (reference sequence). The CDR3 has 14 residues. The ends were cut back, 5 bases at V and 0 bases at J, with 8 bases in the middle. This CDR3 reads CASSPNGSNQPQHF. The CDR3 DNA follows: TGTGCCAGTAGTCCAAACGGTAGCAATCAGCCCCAGCATTTT. Full variable domain (outside the CDR3, taken from reference TRBV19 and TRBJ1-5): DGGITQSPKYLFRKEGQNVTLSCEQNLNHDAMYWYRQDPGQGLRLIYYSQIVNDFQKGDIAEGYSVSREKKESFPLTVTSAQKNPTAFYLCASSPNGSNQPQHFGDGTRLSIL.

In this sample, this clone turned up once. The chain joins TRBV19 to TRBJ1-5; 7 nucleotides align to TRBD1. The CDR3 extends over 14 amino acids. With 6 bases clipped from V and 0 bases from J, the junction kept 2 bases outside the gene matches. Germline loops: CDR1 LNHDA, CDR2 SQIVND (reference sequence). CDR3 in amino acids: CASRDRRSNQPQHF. The CDR3 region has the DNA TGTGCCAGTAGGGACAGGCGTAGCAATCAGCCCCAGCATTTT.

V gene TRBV11-3 combines with J gene TRBJ2-7; 8 positions agree with TRBD2. Germline V gives CDR1 SGHNT, CDR2 YENEEA. Trimming cost V 1 base and J 6 bases; bases outside gene matches: 2. The CDR3 has 13 residues. CDR3 coding DNA: TGTGCCAGCAGCTTAGCGGGAGGGAGCGAGCAGTACTTC. The encoded protein is CASSLAGGSEQYF.

The gene calls are TRBV5-1 and TRBJ2-1, with a weak D call TRBD1 (6 bases). CDR1 SGHRS and CDR2 YFSETQ come from the germline V gene. Trimming stripped 8 bases from V and 0 bases from J, with 12 bases between. This CDR3 has 14 amino acids. CDR3: CASAQGSSYNEQFF. CDR3 nucleotides: TGCGCCAGTGCCCAGGGGTCCTCCTACAATGAGCAGTTCTTC.

The gene calls are TRBV28 and TRBJ1-4; D perhaps matches TRBD1 (6 bases). Germline V gives CDR1 MDHEN, CDR2 SYDVKM. The CDR3 extends over 14 amino acids. V gave up 4 bases and J gave up 5 bases, with 11 bases separating them. CDR3 sequence (DNA): TGTGCCAGCAGTTCAGGGGTCCTGAATGAAAAACTGTTTTTT. The encoded protein is CASSSGVLNEKLFF.

The chain employs TRBV27 and TRBJ2-1; 10 nucleotides align to TRBD2. CDR3 length: 18 amino acids. Germline CDR1 reads MNHEY; CDR2 reads SMNVEV (reference sequence). V lost 2 bases and J lost 5; bases outside the gene matches: 12. CDR3 loop: CASSLTRGLAKRHNEQFF. DNA of the CDR3: TGTGCCAGCAGTTTAACCCGGGGACTAGCGAAGCGCCACAATGAGCAGTTCTTC.

This clone was seen a few times. V gene TRBV10-2 combines with J gene TRBJ1-5; tentative D call: TRBD1 (6 bases). Looked up from germline, CDR1 is WSHSY and CDR2 is SAAADI. This CDR3 is built from 14 residues. V dropped 6 bases and J dropped 4 bases, with 13 bases sitting between them. The CDR3 is CASRAGQKNQPQHF. In DNA form, the CDR3 reads TGCGCCAGCAGGGCGGGACAAAAAAATCAGCCCCAGCATTTT.

The rearrangement links TRBV9 to TRBJ2-6; D possibly corresponds to TRBD2 (5 bases). This CDR3 comprises 15 residues. Germline V gene lookup returns CDR1 SGDLS and CDR2 YYNGEE. V was clipped by 3 bases and J by 0 bases, with 7 bases between them. CDR3 DNA: TGTGCCAGCAGCGCCGCGGGCTCTGGGGCCAACGTCCTGACTTTC. It codes for CASSAAGSGANVLTF.

The chain uses TRBV18 and TRBJ2-7; D possibly matches TRBD1 or TRBD2 (6 bases each). CDR1 and CDR2 from the germline V gene are KGHSH and LQKENI. The CDR3 extends over 11 amino acids. Trimming stripped 5 bases from V and 6 bases from J, with 8 bases between. The CDR3 DNA reads TGTGCCAGCTCAGAGGGGGGCGAGCAGTACTTC. Protein product: CASSEGGEQYF.

This sequence joins TRBV5-4 and TRBJ1-1; D is possibly TRBD1 (5 bases). CDR3 length equals 13 residues. The V end lost 4 bases, the J end lost 6 bases, and 13 bases lay between the germline ends. CDR1 is SGHNT and CDR2 is YYREEE in the germline V gene (reference sequence). The DNA of the CDR3 is TGTGCCAGCAGCGTACAGGCGGGGGCTGAAGCTTTCTTT. It encodes CASSVQAGAEAFF.

The chain carries TRBV6-1 and TRBJ1-2; TRBD1 might be the D (5 bases). Germline-derived CDR1 and CDR2 are MNHNS and SASEGT. V was shortened by 2 bases and J by 6 bases, with 13 bases between the two germline ends. The CDR3 length is 14 residues. This CDR3 reads CASSERQGKDGYTF. DNA for the CDR3: TGTGCCAGCAGTGAACGGCAGGGAAAGGATGGCTACACCTTC.

The gene calls are TRBV4-1 and TRBJ1-5, with TRBD1 as a possible D gene (5 bases). The CDR3 runs 14 residues. Germline V gene sequence: CDR1 MGHRA, CDR2 YSYEKL. Trimming pared 0 bases from V and 4 bases from J, leaving 7 bases between. Here the CDR3 reads CASSQDRGNQPQHF. CDR3 in DNA: TGCGCCAGCAGCCAAGATAGGGGAAATCAGCCCCAGCATTTT.

The CDR3 sequence is CASRQPGQGAETQYF. The CDR3 DNA is TGTGCCAGCAGACAACCGGGACAGGGGGCAGAGACCCAGTACTTC. The chain employs TRBV6-5 and TRBJ2-5; 12 bases fit TRBD1. Germline CDR1 and CDR2: MNHEY and SVGAGI. The V gene end was trimmed by 6 bases and the J gene end by 4 bases; junction bases not matched to a gene: 6. The length of the CDR3 is 15 residues.